Listed below are T cell receptor beta chains from one sample, sequenced in a study of OX40 agonist ivuxolimab in advanced cancers. Some clones are missing from TCRdb's copy, which holds only in-frame ones; the method was immunoSEQ multiplex PCR. The sample includes under 45,000 clones, around four fifths of them seen just once. Here the sequenced sample was CD4+ or CD8+ T cells sorted from blood, taken in a trial of the OX40 agonist ivuxolimab. The receptors here all came from an adult with an advanced solid tumor such as melanoma, head and neck, liver or kidney cancer. Both conserved end residues are part of each CDR3. D genes are given only for firm matches. Clone size is not always given. Where it is, it says once, few, many or a class for expanded clones.

j_call v_call clone_size d_call cdr3_nt cdr3_aa
TRBJ2-7 TRBV14 NA NA TGTGCCAGCAGCCACGGCCCTACGAGCTCCTACGAGCAGTACTTC CASSHGPTSSYEQYF
TRBJ2-5 TRBV5-1 NA NA TGCGCCAGCAGCGTTACCGGGGCTCAAGAGACCCAGTACTTC CASSVTGAQETQYF
TRBJ1-3 TRBV7-9 NA TRBD1 TGTGCCAGCAGCTTCCAGGGGGCTTCAGGAAACACCATATATTTT CASSFQGASGNTIYF
TRBJ1-4 TRBV28 NA NA TGTGCCAGCAGCCCCCCCCCAACTAATGAAAAACTGTTTTTT CASSPPPTNEKLFF
TRBJ1-2 TRBV6-4 NA NA TGTGCCAGCAGTCCGGGAGCTAACTATGGCTACACCTTC CASSPGANYGYTF
TRBJ2-7 TRBV28 NA NA TGTGCCAGCAGTTTCTCAGGGCCCTACGAGCAGTACTTC CASSFSGPYEQYF
TRBJ2-5 TRBV2 NA NA TGTGCCAGCAACCCCCGGGCAGAACAAGAGACCCAGTACTTC CASNPRAEQETQYF
TRBJ2-7 TRBV7-8 NA NA TGTGCCAGCAGCTTATTATCAGGTTCCGAGCAGTACTTC CASSLLSGSEQYF
TRBJ1-2 TRBV7-3 NA TRBD1 TGTGCCAGCAGCCCCTCGACAGGGACGGGCTACACCTTC CASSPSTGTGYTF
TRBJ2-1 TRBV6-1 once NA TGTGCCAGCAGTGACGCTGGGAGTCCAATCGGCAATGAGCAGTTCTTC CASSDAGSPIGNEQFF
TRBJ1-2 TRBV27 NA NA TGTGCCAGCAGTTCCTCCCCATGGGGAAACTATGGCTACACCTTC CASSSSPWGNYGYTF
TRBJ2-7 TRBV6-1 NA NA TGTGCCAGCCGAACAGGTACCTACGAGCAGTACTTC CASRTGTYEQYF
TRBJ1-6 TRBV6-1 NA NA TGTGCCAGCATTTTACCCGGACAGCTTAATTCACCCCTCCACTTT CASILPGQLNSPLHF
TRBJ2-2 TRBV21-1 NA NA TGTGCCAGCAGCAAAGTCGGGGTTTGCGGGGGCACCGGGGAGCTGTTTTTT CASSKVGVCGGTGELFF
TRBJ2-7 TRBV5-1 NA NA TGCGCCAGCAGCTTGACAGGGCCGTCTTACGAGCAGTACTTC CASSLTGPSYEQYF
TRBJ1-2 TRBV11-2 once NA TGTGCCAGCAGCTTAGTCGGAGCTTTAAACTATGGCTACACCTTC CASSLVGALNYGYTF
TRBJ2-3 TRBV9 NA TRBD1 TGTGCCAGCAGCCCTCGGGGTTGGGACAGGGAGGGGGATACGCAGTATTTT CASSPRGWDREGDTQYF
TRBJ1-1 TRBV5-1 NA NA TGCGCCAGCAGCATAACGGGGGGAGGGACCACTGAAGCTTTCTTT CASSITGGGTTEAFF
TRBJ1-1 TRBV10-3 NA TRBD1 TGTGCCATCAGTAGGACAGGGGAGGGGACTGAAGCTTTCTTT CAISRTGEGTEAFF
TRBJ2-1 TRBV4-2 once TRBD2 TGTGCCAGCATGAAGGGCGGGAGCGGAAACAATGAGCAGTTCTTC CASMKGGSGNNEQFF
TRBJ2-7 TRBV29-1 NA TRBD1 TGCAGCGTTAGGACAGGGAGATACGAGCAGTACTTC CSVRTGRYEQYF
TRBJ2-3 TRBV6-5 NA NA TGTGCCAGCGCCCTAAAGAGGGAGACAGCAGATACGCAGTATTTT CASALKRETADTQYF
TRBJ1-3 TRBV6-1 NA NA TGTGCCAGCAGTGAACCAGGTGCTGGAAACACCATATATTTT CASSEPGAGNTIYF
TRBJ2-5 TRBV2 NA NA TGTGCCAGCAGCCCTCGGCGGGGCGGGGAGACCCAGTACTTC CASSPRRGGETQYF
TRBJ2-1 TRBV12-2 NA NA TGTGCAAGTCGCCGGACTAGCGGGAGTGTCAGGAATGAGCAGTTCTTC CASRRTSGSVRNEQFF
TRBJ2-2 TRBV19 NA TRBD1 TGTGCCAGTAGGACACAGGGGGCGAGAACCGGGGAGCTGTTTTTT CASRTQGARTGELFF
TRBJ2-7 TRBV18 NA NA TGTGCCAGCTCACCACTAGCAGATTCGGGCGAGCAGTACTTC CASSPLADSGEQYF
TRBJ2-7 TRBV6-5 NA NA TGTGCCAGCAGTTACGGCCGGGGGCGGGAGCAGTACTTC CASSYGRGREQYF
TRBJ2-2 TRBV5-1 NA NA TGCGCCAGCAGCTTCAGACAGATGAACACCGGGGAGCTGTTTTTT CASSFRQMNTGELFF
TRBJ2-3 TRBV4-1 NA TRBD2 TGCGCCAGCAGCCAAGCTGGACTAGACTTCACAGATACGCAGTATTTT CASSQAGLDFTDTQYF
TRBJ1-2 TRBV2 few NA TGTGCCAGCAGTGAAGGCCCCGGTTGGGCGGACTTC CASSEGPGWADF
TRBJ2-2 TRBV7-6 NA NA TGTGCCAGCAGCCGACAGGGAGGTACCGGGGAGCTGTTTTTT CASSRQGGTGELFF
TRBJ2-5 TRBV6-4 NA NA TGTGCCAGCCTGACAGCGTTTCAAGAGACCCAGTACTTC CASLTAFQETQYF
TRBJ2-7 TRBV14 NA NA TGTGCCAGCAGCCAAGGGAGCGGCTCTTGGGAGCAGTACTTC CASSQGSGSWEQYF
TRBJ2-3 TRBV6-1 NA NA TGTGCCACCGGGAGAGGCACAGATACGCAGTATTTT CATGRGTDTQYF
TRBJ2-1 TRBV7-9 NA TRBD2 TGTGCCAGCAGCGTGAAAAGCAGACTAGCGGGGGGACACAATGAGCAGTTCTTC CASSVKSRLAGGHNEQFF
TRBJ2-2 TRBV5-6 NA NA TGTGCCAGCAGCGCCAACGATTGGGGAGGCACCGGGGAGCTGTTTTTT CASSANDWGGTGELFF
TRBJ2-2 TRBV7-6 NA TRBD1 TGTGCCAGCAGCCCCCGACAGGGAGCGAACACCGGGGAGCTGTTTTTT CASSPRQGANTGELFF
TRBJ1-5 TRBV19 NA TRBD1 TGTGCCAGTAGCCTGGGGGGGACAGGGGTAAAGCCCCAGCATTTT CASSLGGTGVKPQHF
TRBJ1-1 TRBV28 once NA TGTGCCAGCAGTTCCGACATGAACACTGAAGCTTTCTTT CASSSDMNTEAFF